A single T cell receptor (beta chain) is shown here with its context. In its sample, this clonotype was seen a few times. Its antigen is unknown. No base quality values were provided; no much bigger clone lies one nucleotide off. These data originate in a study of T-cell memory formation after mild COVID-19 (dated by TCRdb to the early 2020s). Study-wide context: TCR sequence clusters from the two donors were largely donor specific. In a couple of donors, T-cell clones that expanded and contracted after mild COVID-19 were tracked by sequencing TCRalpha and TCRbeta repertoires over time. Two young, previously healthy adult volunteers, one female and one male, were included in the cohort.

PBMCs were isolated by Ficoll-Paque density gradient centrifugation. Instrument used: Illumina NovaSeq 6000. cDNA libraries for TCRalpha and TCRbeta were prepared by 5'RACE using constant-segment primers, with sample barcodes and unique molecular identifiers added. Trizol reagent was used to extract RNA from every sample. The libraries were amplified in two PCR steps, and the second step added a second sample barcode and Illumina TruSeq adapters. Sequencing of libraries was performed on an Illumina NovaSeq with 2 x 150 bp paired-end reads. Processing in the source paper ran as follows. With migec v1.2.7, reads were demultiplexed and then collapsed into UMI-guided consensus sequences. Using mixcr v2.1.11, UMI consensuses were aligned to TRA and TRB V and J templates and then assembled into clonotypes. Clonotypes were classified as expanded or contracted when called significant by both edgeR and NoisET, with noise models trained on biological replicates. For edgeR calls, the thresholds were a false discovery rate-adjusted p below 0.01 and a log2 fold-change of 1. PCA with hierarchical clustering of max-normalized trajectories of the 1000 most abundant clonotypes was used as exploratory dynamics analysis. Each responding clone was given a CD4 or CD8 phenotype based on the CD4+ and CD8+ repertoires, which had been sequenced separately. TCRdb trimmed public reads at Q25 via fastp, called clones via MiXCR and kept in-frame beta chains. Every CDR3 protein is listed once, alongside the most common genes and DNA of its rows. TCRdb, not the authors, supplied the V and J calls. The sample contains roughly 340,000 distinct CDR3 sequences, more than 15% of them found a single time. The ten largest clonotypes hold around 24% of the sample.

Here is what the overall study found, with its caveats: The study covered only a couple of mild cases, and larger cohorts including severe cases with pre-infection samples were considered necessary. Contracting CD4+ clones turned up mainly in the CM and EM memory subsets, whereas EMRA was where CD8+ clones were enriched. Clones that contracted from day 15 to 85 showed balanced CD4/CD8 phenotypes, whereas a second wave of clones that expanded from day 15 to 37 leaned towards CD4+. SARS-CoV-2 specificity of the second-wave clones peaking on day 37 was not confirmed. Some responding clones were detected in pre-infection memory, which suggested that pre-existing cross-reactive memory T cells had joined the SARS-CoV-2 response.

Including cysteine and phenylalanine, the CDR3 has 12 amino acids. The kept DNA is CDR3 alone, 36 bases in frame from the first base. Trimming removed 5 bases from V and 6 bases from J; the gene matches leave 6 bases unexplained. CDR1 and CDR2 were assigned from the germline V gene (reference sequence) as DFQATT and SNEGSKA. The sequence is built from TRBV20-1 and TRBJ1-1, and TRBD1 aligns with 7 junction nucleotides. The clonotype originates from a man aged 18 to 29 who had mild COVID-19 (a few samples of this study predate the infection). The sample titles of this study are shuffled in the database, so cell type and time point are left out; the donor was told from shared clones. Sequenced sample: PBMCs or a T cell subset sorted from them (not recorded which). CDR3 protein: CSALGGRSEAFF. The DNA sequence is TGCAGTGCTTTAGGGGGCAGGTCTGAAGCTTTCTTT.